A selection of T cell receptor beta chains follows, all from one sample in a study of T-cell reconstitution after alpha-beta-depleted transplantation in children. Using its own MiXCR run on the PCR reads, TCRdb lists one record per CDR3 protein. The table records approximately 980,000 distinct CDR3 sequences, under 30% of them present only once. Sequences were derived from PBMCs, mostly from graft donor cells, sampled 360 days after TCRalphabeta/CD19-depleted stem cell transplant. Receptor source: a boy under two years old who had a stem cell transplant for SCID, so the T cells may come from the graft donor. The CDR3 runs from the conserved cysteine through the conserved F or W. D genes are given only for firm matches. Some rows have no size entry. The others give once, few or many, or a class for an expanded clone.

>-|-|TRBJ1-4|TRBV10-3
CAIKGGRGPNEKLFF
TGTGCCATCAAAGGCGGCAGGGGACCTAATGAAAAACTGTTTTTT
>-|-|TRBJ1-1|TRBV12-3/TRBV12-4
CASSSHVNTEAFF
TGTGCCAGCAGTTCCCATGTTAACACTGAAGCTTTCTTT
>-|-|TRBJ1-3|TRBV6-5
CASRGVTLSGNTIYF
TGTGCCAGCAGGGGGGTGACCCTCTCTGGAAACACCATATATTTT
>many|-|TRBJ2-1|TRBV4-3
CASSQESVPIRGYNEQFF
TGCGCCAGCAGCCAAGAGTCCGTCCCGATAAGAGGGTACAATGAGCAGTTCTTC
>-|TRBD1|TRBJ2-7|TRBV5-1
CASSQDTGTGNNEQYF
TGCGCCAGCAGCCAGGATACCGGGACAGGGAACAACGAGCAGTACTTC
>many|-|TRBJ2-3|TRBV27
CASSKLTGRRTDTQYF
TGTGCCAGCAGTAAATTGACCGGGCGGCGGACAGATACGCAGTATTTT
>-|-|TRBJ1-4|TRBV29-1
CSVEDLTVATNEKLFF
TGCAGCGTTGAAGACCTGACAGTTGCAACTAATGAAAAACTGTTTTTT
>many|-|TRBJ2-7|TRBV9
CASSVDERPLGQYF
TGTGCCAGCAGCGTAGATGAACGGCCCCTAGGGCAGTACTTC
>-|-|TRBJ2-7|TRBV20-1
CSARGAGDFYEQYF
TGCAGTGCTAGAGGAGCAGGGGACTTCTACGAGCAGTACTTC
>few|-|TRBJ1-1|TRBV29-1
CSVGRATEAFF
TGCAGCGTTGGGAGAGCAACTGAAGCTTTCTTT
>-|TRBD1|TRBJ2-1|TRBV11-2
CASSLGTGGNNEQFF
TGTGCCAGCAGCTTAGGTACAGGGGGCAACAATGAGCAGTTCTTC
>few|TRBD2|TRBJ2-7|TRBV12-3/TRBV12-4
CASSFGGGLPYEQYF
TGTGCCAGCAGTTTTGGCGGGGGTCTCCCCTACGAGCAGTACTTC
>-|-|TRBJ2-2|TRBV7-3
CASSLKGLDTGELFF
TGTGCCAGCAGCTTAAAGGGACTTGACACCGGGGAGCTGTTTTTT
>-|TRBD2|TRBJ2-1|TRBV6-2/TRBV6-3
CASGRGSSYNEQFF
TGTGCCAGCGGGAGGGGCTCCTCCTACAATGAGCAGTTCTTC
>few|-|TRBJ2-3|TRBV5-4
CASSLNPATDTQYF
TGTGCCAGCAGCTTAAATCCAGCGACAGATACGCAGTATTTT
>-|TRBD1|TRBJ1-5|TRBV28
CATYIPGTGYQPQHF
TGTGCCACCTATATCCCCGGGACAGGGTATCAGCCCCAGCATTTT
>-|TRBD2|TRBJ2-1|TRBV18
CASSLTGGFNEQFF
TGTGCCAGCTCACTAACGGGAGGGTTCAATGAGCAGTTCTTC
>-|TRBD1|TRBJ1-5|TRBV28
CASSWDRVGNQPQHF
TGTGCCAGCAGTTGGGACAGGGTGGGGAATCAGCCCCAGCATTTT
>-|-|TRBJ2-7|TRBV4-2
CASSQGGLNFYEQYF
TGTGCCAGCAGCCAAGGGGGGCTAAACTTCTACGAGCAGTACTTC
>-|-|TRBJ2-1|TRBV20-1
CSARPGTGLFEQFF
TGCAGTGCTCGTCCCGGGACCGGGCTATTTGAGCAGTTCTTC
>-|-|TRBJ1-2|TRBV7-2
CASSWGPGEGGYTF
TGTGCCAGCAGCTGGGGCCCAGGGGAGGGTGGCTACACCTTC
>-|-|TRBJ2-3|TRBV20-1
CSAIQPRGGGSTDTQYF
TGCAGTGCGATTCAACCTCGCGGGGGCGGCTCTACAGATACGCAGTATTTT
>-|-|TRBJ2-1|TRBV12-3/TRBV12-4
CASSQSSVEQFF
TGTGCCAGCAGTCAGAGCTCGGTTGAGCAGTTCTTC
>-|-|TRBJ1-2|TRBV5-1
CASSPGGFGYGYTF
TGCGCCAGCAGCCCCGGGGGCTTTGGCTATGGCTACACCTTC
>-|-|TRBJ2-3|TRBV11-2
CASSLALWGTDTQYF
TGTGCCAGCAGCTTAGCCCTCTGGGGCACAGATACGCAGTATTTT
>-|-|TRBJ2-1|TRBV6-1
CASSDGWGESSYNEQFF
TGTGCCAGCAGTGATGGCTGGGGAGAGAGCTCCTACAATGAGCAGTTCTTC
>-|-|TRBJ2-4|TRBV3-1
CASSQTGLKSKNIQYF
TGTGCCAGCAGCCAGACAGGCCTCAAATCCAAAAACATTCAGTACTTC
>-|-|TRBJ1-5|TRBV7-8
CASSSGRINQPQHF
TGTGCCAGCAGCAGTGGACGGATCAATCAGCCCCAGCATTTT
>many|TRBD1|TRBJ2-7|TRBV12-5
CASGQGPYEQYF
TGTGCTAGCGGACAGGGGCCCTACGAGCAGTACTTC
>-|TRBD1|TRBJ2-7|TRBV7-8
CASSLSGTGFDF
TGTGCCAGCAGCTTAAGTGGGACAGGGTTTGACTTC
>-|TRBD1|TRBJ2-7|TRBV7-9
CASSLEDRVSEQYF
TGTGCCAGCAGCTTAGAGGACAGGGTCTCCGAGCAGTACTTC
>once|-|TRBJ2-7|TRBV2
CASSRSSGRLSYEQYF
TGTGCCAGCAGTCGTTCGTCGGGGCGGCTGTCCTACGAGCAGTACTTC
>-|-|TRBJ2-7|TRBV7-2
CASSLDRRRLYEQYF
TGTGCCAGCAGCTTAGACAGGAGGAGGTTGTACGAGCAGTACTTC